Detailed here is one T cell receptor (beta chain). Different DNA sequences within this sample yield the same CDR3. The sample comes from a study of shared clonotypes between healthy human individuals. Per the original data handling: From ImmunoSEQ came sequences covering only the junction and carrying no quality scores, so filtering differed. Sequenced by immunoSEQ multiplex PCR; TCRdb stores in-frame clones only, minus some. V and J calls and clone size are those listed in that table; D and trimming were worked out from the DNA. This table holds some 2.4 million clones, 80% to 95% found once. The CDR3 has 15 amino acids. Germline CDR1 is MNHEY and CDR2 is SVGAGI. V lost 0 bases and J lost 0, with 9 bases in between.

Material for sequencing was naive CD4+ T cells from PBMCs. Documented subset: CD45RA+ positively selected. This sequence joins TRBV6-5 and TRBJ2-7, with D perhaps TRBD1 or TRBD2 (5 bases each). This TCR came from a man between 18 and 29 years old in good health. Some clones in this sample may be carry-over from other donors' samples. The CDR3 spells CASSYSGVSSYEQYF. In DNA form, the CDR3 reads TGTGCCAGCAGTTACTCGGGGGTTAGCTCCTACGAGCAGTACTTC.